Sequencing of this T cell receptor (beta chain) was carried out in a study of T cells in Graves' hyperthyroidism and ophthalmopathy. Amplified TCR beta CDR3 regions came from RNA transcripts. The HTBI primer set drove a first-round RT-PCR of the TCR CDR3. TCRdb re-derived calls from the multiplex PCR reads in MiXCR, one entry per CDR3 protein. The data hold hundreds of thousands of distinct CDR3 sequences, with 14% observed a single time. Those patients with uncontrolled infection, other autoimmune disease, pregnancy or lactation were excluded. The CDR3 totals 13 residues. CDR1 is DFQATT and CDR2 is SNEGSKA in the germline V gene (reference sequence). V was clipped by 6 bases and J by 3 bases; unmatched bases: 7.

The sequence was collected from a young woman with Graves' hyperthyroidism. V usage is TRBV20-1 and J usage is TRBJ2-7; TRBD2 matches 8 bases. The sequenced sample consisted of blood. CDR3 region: CSAGKAGVYEQYF. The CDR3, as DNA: TGCAGTGCCGGGAAAGCGGGAGTCTACGAGCAGTACTTC.